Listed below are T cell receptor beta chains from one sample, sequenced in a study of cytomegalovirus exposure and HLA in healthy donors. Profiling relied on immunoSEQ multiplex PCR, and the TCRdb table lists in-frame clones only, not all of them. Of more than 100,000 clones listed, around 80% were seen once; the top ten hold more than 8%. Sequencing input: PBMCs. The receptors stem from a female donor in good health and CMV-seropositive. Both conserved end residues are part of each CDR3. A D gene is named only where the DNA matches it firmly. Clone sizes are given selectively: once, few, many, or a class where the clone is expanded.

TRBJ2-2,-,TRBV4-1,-,TGCGCCAGCAGCCAAGATCGCAGGATTAACACCGGGGAGCTGTTTTTT,CASSQDRRINTGELFF
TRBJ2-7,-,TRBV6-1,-,TGTGCCAGCGAGGGCTGGTCCTTAGAGCAGTACTTC,CASEGWSLEQYF
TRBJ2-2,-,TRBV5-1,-,TGCGCCAGCAGCCCACAGGACACCGGGGAGCTGTTTTTT,CASSPQDTGELFF
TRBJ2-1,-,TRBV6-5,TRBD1,TGTGCCAGCAGTTTGACAGGGGGGGGCAATGAGCAGTTCTTC,CASSLTGGGNEQFF
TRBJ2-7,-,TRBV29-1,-,TGCAGCGTCGGAGACAGGTCCCCCTACGAGCAGTACTTC,CSVGDRSPYEQYF
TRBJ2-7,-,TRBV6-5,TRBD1,TGTGCCAGCAGTTACTCGAGACAGGGCGGCTACGAGCAGTACTTC,CASSYSRQGGYEQYF
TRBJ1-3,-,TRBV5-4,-,TGTGCCAGCAGCTTGGCAGGCCTCTCTGGAAACACCATATATTTT,CASSLAGLSGNTIYF
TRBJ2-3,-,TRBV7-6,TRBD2,TGTGCCAGCAGCTTGGGACTAGCGGGGAGCACAGATACGCAGTATTTT,CASSLGLAGSTDTQYF
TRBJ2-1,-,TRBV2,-,TGTGCCAGCATTCAGGGGCGGGGGACCTACAATGAGCAGTTCTTC,CASIQGRGTYNEQFF
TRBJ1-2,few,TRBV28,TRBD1,TGTGCCAGCAGCTCGACAGGGAACTATGGCTACACCTTC,CASSSTGNYGYTF
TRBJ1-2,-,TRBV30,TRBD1,TGTGCCAGCGCCGGGACAGGGGTGGGCTACACCTTC,CASAGTGVGYTF
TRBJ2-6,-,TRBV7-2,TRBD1,TGTGCCAGCAGCTTATTTATGGGACAGGGGGCGACTGGGGCCAACGTCCTGACTTTC,CASSLFMGQGATGANVLTF
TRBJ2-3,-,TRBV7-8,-,TGTGCCAGCAGCGCGCCCCGCGGGAGCACAGATACGCAGTATTTT,CASSAPRGSTDTQYF
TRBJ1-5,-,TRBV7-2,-,TGTGCCAGCAGCCTATCCGGGACATGGGAGCCCCAGCATTTT,CASSLSGTWEPQHF
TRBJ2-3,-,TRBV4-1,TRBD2,TGCGCCAGCGGCCAGACTAGCGGGGCCACAGATACGCAGTATTTT,CASGQTSGATDTQYF
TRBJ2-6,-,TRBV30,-,TGTGCCACCGGGGTCCCTGGGGCCAACGTCCTGACTTTC,CATGVPGANVLTF
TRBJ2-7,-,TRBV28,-,TGTGCCAGCAGTTCCATAGGGGGGGAACGATACTACGAGCAGTACTTC,CASSSIGGERYYEQYF
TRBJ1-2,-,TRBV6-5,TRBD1,TGTGCCAGCAGTCCCCAGGGGGATCACGGTGGCTACACCTTC,CASSPQGDHGGYTF
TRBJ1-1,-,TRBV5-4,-,TGTGCCAGCAGCTCCTTTAGTGGGAACACTGAAGCTTTCTTT,CASSSFSGNTEAFF
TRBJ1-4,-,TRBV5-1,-,TGCGCCAGCAGCCTCCTGACACGAGAAGAAAAACTGTTTTTT,CASSLLTREEKLFF
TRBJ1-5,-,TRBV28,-,TGTGCCAGCAGCCCCGCGGACAGCTCGGGGCAGCCCCAGCATTTT,CASSPADSSGQPQHF
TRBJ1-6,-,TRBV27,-,TGTGCCAGCAGTTTTGAGCCACCCTCCTATAATTCACCCCTCCACTTT,CASSFEPPSYNSPLHF
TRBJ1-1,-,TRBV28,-,TGTGCCAGCAGGCAGGGCACTGAAGCTTTCTTT,CASRQGTEAFF
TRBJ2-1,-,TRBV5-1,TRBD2,TGCGCCAGCAGCTTGGAAGCGGGAAGCTCCTACAATGAGCAGTTCTTC,CASSLEAGSSYNEQFF
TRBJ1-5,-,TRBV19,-,TGTGCCAGTAGCCCCCCAGGGGTCGGAAGCAATCAGCCCCAGCATTTT,CASSPPGVGSNQPQHF
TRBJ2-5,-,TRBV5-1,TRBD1,TGCGCCAGCAGCTTGGGACAGGGCGTTAGGGAGACCCAGTACTTC,CASSLGQGVRETQYF
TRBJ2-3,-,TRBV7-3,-,TGTGCCAGCAGCCTATGGACCGACGGTCATAGGGGAGATACGCAGTATTTT,CASSLWTDGHRGDTQYF
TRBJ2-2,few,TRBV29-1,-,TGCAGCGCGCTCGCGGAGGGCCCCACGAACACCGGGGAGCTGTTTTTT,CSALAEGPTNTGELFF
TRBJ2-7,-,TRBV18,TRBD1,TGTGCCAGCTCACCGGGGACAGTTGAGCAGTACTTC,CASSPGTVEQYF
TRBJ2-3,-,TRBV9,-,TGTGCCAGCAGCGTAATGTCGGGTATAACAGATACGCAGTATTTT,CASSVMSGITDTQYF
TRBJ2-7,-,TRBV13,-,TGTGCCAGCAGCACACAGGGTACCTCCTACGAGCAGTACTTC,CASSTQGTSYEQYF
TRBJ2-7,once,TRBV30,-,TGTGCCTGGAGCGGCTACATCCATAGCCGGTCCAGCTCCTACGAGCAGTACTTC,CAWSGYIHSRSSSYEQYF
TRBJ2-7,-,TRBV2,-,TGTGCCAGCAGTGAACTTATATCTGGAGACGAGCAGTACTTC,CASSELISGDEQYF
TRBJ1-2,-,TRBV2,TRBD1,TGTGCCAGCACTGGACAGGGTTGGTATGGCTACACCTTC,CASTGQGWYGYTF
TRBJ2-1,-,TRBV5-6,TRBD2,TGTGCCAGCAGCTTGGACCGACTAGCCCGAAACTACAATGAGCAGTTCTTC,CASSLDRLARNYNEQFF
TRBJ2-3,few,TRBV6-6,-,TGTGCCAGCTTTCCAACTACCTTCAATACGCAGTATTTT,CASFPTTFNTQYF
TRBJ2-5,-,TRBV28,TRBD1,TGTGCCAGCAGTCCCAGGGGGCGCGGCCAAGAGACCCAGTACTTC,CASSPRGRGQETQYF
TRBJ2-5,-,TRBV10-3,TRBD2,TGTGCCATTGGGGCGACTAGCGAAAAGACCCAGTACTTC,CAIGATSEKTQYF
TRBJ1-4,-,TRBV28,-,TGTGCCAGCAGTAACCAGGGGGAAAAACTGTTTTTT,CASSNQGEKLFF
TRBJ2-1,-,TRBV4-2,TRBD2,TGTGCCAGCAGCCAAGGGGCGAGACTAGCGGATAATGAGCAGTTCTTC,CASSQGARLADNEQFF
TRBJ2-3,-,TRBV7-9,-,TGTGCCAGCAGCTTAGGCCGGACAAGGGATACGGATACGCAGTATTTT,CASSLGRTRDTDTQYF
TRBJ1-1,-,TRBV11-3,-,TGTGCCAGCAGCTTAGCCGGGTCTCAAGAAGCTTTCTTT,CASSLAGSQEAFF
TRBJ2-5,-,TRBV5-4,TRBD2,TGTGCCAGCAGCCCCCTAGCGGGGATTGTCCAAGAGACCCAGTACTTC,CASSPLAGIVQETQYF
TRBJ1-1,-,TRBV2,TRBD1,TGTGCCAGCAGTGAGCGCCTCTTGACAGGGGGAAAAACTGAAGCTTTCTTT,CASSERLLTGGKTEAFF
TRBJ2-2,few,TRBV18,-,TGTGCCAGCTCACTGGCGGGGGCGTACACCGGGGAGCTGTTTTTT,CASSLAGAYTGELFF
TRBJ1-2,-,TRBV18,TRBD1,TGTGCCAGCTCACCCATGTCCCGGACAGGTTTTTACCCTAACTATGGCTACACCTTC,CASSPMSRTGFYPNYGYTF
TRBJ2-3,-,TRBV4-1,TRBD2,TGCGCCAGCAGCCAAGCACCGGGACTAGCGGGACCCACAGATACGCAGTATTTT,CASSQAPGLAGPTDTQYF
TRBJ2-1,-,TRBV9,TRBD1,TGTGCCAGCAGCCCCAAGACAGGGACCTCCTACAATGAGCAGTTCTTC,CASSPKTGTSYNEQFF
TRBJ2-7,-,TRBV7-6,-,TGTGCCAGCAGCCCAGGGTTCGTTTACGAGCAGTACTTC,CASSPGFVYEQYF
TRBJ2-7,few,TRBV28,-,TGTGCCAGCAGTCCCCCCTGGGTAGCCTCAACCTACGAGCAGTACTTC,CASSPPWVASTYEQYF
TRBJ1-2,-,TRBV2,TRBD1,TGTGCCAGCGGACAGGGGGCAAACTATGGCTACACCTTC,CASGQGANYGYTF
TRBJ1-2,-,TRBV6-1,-,TGTGCCAGCAGTGTAGGGCAGGGATTCGGCTACACCTTC,CASSVGQGFGYTF
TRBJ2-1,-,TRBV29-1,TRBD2,TGCAGCGTCACTAGCGGGGGGGCAATTTACTACAATGAGCAGTTCTTC,CSVTSGGAIYYNEQFF
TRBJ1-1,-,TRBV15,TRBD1,TGTGCCACCAGCCCTGGGACAGGGGACATTGAAGCTTTCTTT,CATSPGTGDIEAFF
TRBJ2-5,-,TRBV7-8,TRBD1,TGTGCCAGCAGCCGGGACAGGGGGCCTGGGACCCAGTACTTC,CASSRDRGPGTQYF
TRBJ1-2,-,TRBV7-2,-,TGTGCCAGCAGCTCCTTCAGAATCTACACCTTC,CASSSFRIYTF
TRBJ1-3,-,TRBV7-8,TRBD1,TGTGCCAGCAGAGAGACAGGGCCTGGAAACACCATATATTTT,CASRETGPGNTIYF
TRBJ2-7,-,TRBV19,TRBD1,TGTGCCAGTAGTACTACAGGGGGTAATACCTACGAGCAGTACTTC,CASSTTGGNTYEQYF
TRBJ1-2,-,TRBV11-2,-,TGTGCCAGCAGCATGGATACAGGGTACTATGGCTACACCTTC,CASSMDTGYYGYTF